This T cell receptor (beta chain) stems from a study of blood T cell repertoires in COVID-19. Study in general: Samples taken during acute and convalescent COVID-19 were collected in the United States, Italy and Spain. PBMCs, B-cell-depleted T cells, or T cells were the source of the cDNA or gDNA that made up the material.

TCRdb's copy holds only in-frame clones and misses some; the assay was immunoSEQ multiplex PCR. Among 340,000 or so clones listed, around 83% were seen once. From germline, CDR1 is SGHRS and CDR2 YFSETQ. The CDR3 is 15 residues long. Trimming removed 9 bases from V and 3 bases from J; junction bases left unmatched: 12. The sequencing input was peripheral blood. This rearrangement joins TRBV5-1 to TRBJ2-5; 9 bases map to TRBD2. The clonotype originates from a man aged 25 to 40 with active or convalescent COVID-19. This CDR3 reads CATSVRGGKEETQYF. In DNA form, the CDR3 reads TGCGCCACATCGGTGCGGGGGGGCAAGGAAGAGACCCAGTACTTC.